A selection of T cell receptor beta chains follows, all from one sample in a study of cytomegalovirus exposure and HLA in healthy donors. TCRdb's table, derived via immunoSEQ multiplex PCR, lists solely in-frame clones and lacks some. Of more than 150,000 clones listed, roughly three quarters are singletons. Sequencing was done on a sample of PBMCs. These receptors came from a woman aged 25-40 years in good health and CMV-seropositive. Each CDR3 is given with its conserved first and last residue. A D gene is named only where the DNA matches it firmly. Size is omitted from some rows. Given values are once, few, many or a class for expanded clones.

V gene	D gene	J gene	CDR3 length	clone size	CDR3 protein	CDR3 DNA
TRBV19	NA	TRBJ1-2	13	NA	CASSLRRGEGYTF	TGTGCCAGTAGCCTGCGGCGGGGGGAGGGCTACACCTTC
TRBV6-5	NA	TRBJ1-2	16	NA	CASSYRGTPPPYGYTF	TGTGCCAGCAGTTACAGGGGTACACCCCCCCCCTATGGCTACACCTTC
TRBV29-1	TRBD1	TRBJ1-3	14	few	CSVWTGSAGNTIYF	TGCAGCGTTTGGACAGGGAGCGCTGGAAACACCATATATTTT
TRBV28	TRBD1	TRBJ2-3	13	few	CASSLQGVDTQYF	TGTGCCAGCAGTTTGCAGGGGGTGGATACGCAGTATTTT
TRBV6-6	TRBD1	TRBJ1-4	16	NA	CASSRQGGMTNEKLFF	TGTGCCAGCAGTCGACAGGGGGGAATGACTAATGAAAAACTGTTTTTT
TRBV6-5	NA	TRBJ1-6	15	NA	CASSFTFQGNSPLHF	TGTGCCAGCAGTTTTACATTTCAGGGTAATTCACCCCTCCACTTT
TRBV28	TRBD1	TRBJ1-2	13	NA	CASSLRTGNGYTF	TGTGCCAGCAGTTTACGGACAGGGAATGGCTACACCTTC
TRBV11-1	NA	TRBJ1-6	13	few	CASSSTGISPLHF	TGTGCCAGCAGCTCCACAGGGATTTCACCCCTCCACTTT
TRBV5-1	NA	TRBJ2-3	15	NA	CASSIWGGPGDTQYF	TGCGCCAGCAGCATTTGGGGGGGGCCAGGAGATACGCAGTATTTT
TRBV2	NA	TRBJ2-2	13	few	CASSKQGSGELFF	TGTGCCAGCAGTAAACAGGGATCCGGGGAGCTGTTTTTT
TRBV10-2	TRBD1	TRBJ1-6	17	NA	CASRDRGSRSYNSPLHF	TGCGCCAGCCGGGACAGGGGAAGTAGGTCCTATAATTCACCCCTCCACTTT
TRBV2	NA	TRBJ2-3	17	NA	CASSRPPTEFGTDTQYF	TGTGCCAGCAGTAGACCACCGACAGAGTTCGGCACAGATACGCAGTATTTT
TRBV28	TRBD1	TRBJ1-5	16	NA	CASSLPGTGIGQPQHF	TGTGCCAGCAGTTTACCCGGGACAGGGATCGGTCAGCCCCAGCATTTT
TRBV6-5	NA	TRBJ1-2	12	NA	CASSSLNYGYTF	TGTGCCAGCAGTTCACTTAACTATGGCTACACCTTC
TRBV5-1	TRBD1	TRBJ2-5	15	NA	CASSSMTGQEETQYF	TGCGCCAGCAGCTCCATGACGGGACAGGAGGAGACCCAGTACTTC
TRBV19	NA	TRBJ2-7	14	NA	CASSIGHSAYEQYF	TGTGCCAGTAGTATAGGACACAGTGCCTACGAGCAGTACTTC
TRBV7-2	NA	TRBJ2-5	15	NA	CASSLLRRALETQYF	TGTGCCAGCAGCCTTCTGAGGCGGGCGTTAGAGACCCAGTACTTC
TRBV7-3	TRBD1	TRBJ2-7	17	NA	CASSSLARTGLPNEQYF	TGTGCCAGCAGCTCCCTCGCCCGGACAGGGCTGCCTAACGAGCAGTACTTC
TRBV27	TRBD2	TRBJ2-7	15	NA	CASSFQREVPYEQYF	TGTGCCAGCAGTTTTCAGCGGGAGGTCCCCTACGAGCAGTACTTC
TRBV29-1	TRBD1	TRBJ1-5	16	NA	CATSTGTGRGNQPQHF	TGCGCCACCTCCACCGGGACAGGGAGGGGCAATCAGCCCCAGCATTTT
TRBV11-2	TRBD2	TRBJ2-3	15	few	CASRSSGRTVDTQYF	TGTGCCAGCAGGTCTAGCGGGCGCACCGTAGATACGCAGTATTTT
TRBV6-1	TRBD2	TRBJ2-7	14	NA	CASSPGTSSLEQYF	TGTGCCAGCAGTCCCGGGACTAGCTCCCTCGAGCAGTACTTC
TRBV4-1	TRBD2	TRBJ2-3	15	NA	CASSQLGLAQDTQYF	TGCGCCAGCAGCCAACTCGGACTAGCCCAAGATACGCAGTATTTT
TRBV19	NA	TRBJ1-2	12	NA	CASSIRGNGYTF	TGTGCCAGTAGTATTCGGGGGAATGGCTACACCTTC
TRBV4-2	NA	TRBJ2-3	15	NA	CASSEGVLTTDTQYF	TGTGCCAGCAGTGAGGGTGTTTTAACCACAGATACGCAGTATTTT
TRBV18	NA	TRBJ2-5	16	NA	CASSPLRNSYQETQYF	TGTGCCAGCTCACCCCTCCGAAACTCGTACCAAGAGACCCAGTACTTC
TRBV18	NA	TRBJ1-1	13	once	CASSPTENTEAFF	TGTGCCAGCTCACCGACAGAGAACACTGAAGCTTTCTTT
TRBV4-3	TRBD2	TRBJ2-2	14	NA	CASSPSGEGGELFF	TGCGCCAGCAGCCCTAGCGGGGAGGGCGGGGAGCTGTTTTTT
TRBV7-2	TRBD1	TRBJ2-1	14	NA	CASSHRDRGNEQFF	TGTGCCAGCAGCCATAGGGACAGGGGCAATGAGCAGTTCTTC
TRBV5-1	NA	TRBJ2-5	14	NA	CASSLGGAEETQYF	TGCGCCAGCAGCTTAGGAGGGGCGGAAGAGACCCAGTACTTC
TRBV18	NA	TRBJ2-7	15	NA	CASSPETRSSYEQYF	TGTGCCAGCTCACCCGAAACAAGGAGCTCCTACGAGCAGTACTTC
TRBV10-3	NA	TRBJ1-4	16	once	CAISESWQARVEKLFF	TGTGCCATCAGTGAGTCGTGGCAGGCGCGGGTTGAAAAACTGTTTTTT
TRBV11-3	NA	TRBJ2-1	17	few	CASSFADRLSSYNEQFF	TGTGCCAGCAGCTTCGCTGACAGGTTGAGCTCCTACAATGAGCAGTTCTTC
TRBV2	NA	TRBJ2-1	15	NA	CASSRLKSAYNEQFF	TGTGCCAGCAGTAGACTAAAGAGCGCCTACAATGAGCAGTTCTTC
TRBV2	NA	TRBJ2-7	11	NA	CASSYGDEQYF	TGTGCCAGCAGTTACGGAGACGAGCAGTACTTC
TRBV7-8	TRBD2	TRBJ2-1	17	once	CASSLAVGGASYNEQFF	TGTGCCAGCAGCTTAGCGGTCGGGGGGGCCTCCTACAATGAGCAGTTCTTC
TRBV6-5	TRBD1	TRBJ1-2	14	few	CASRRGRGDYGYTF	TGTGCCAGCAGGAGGGGGCGAGGGGACTATGGCTACACCTTC
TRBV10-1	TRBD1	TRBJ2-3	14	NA	CASSTGVRTDTQYF	TGCGCCAGTTCGACAGGGGTTCGGACAGATACGCAGTATTTT
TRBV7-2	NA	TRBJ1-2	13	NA	CASSKTEFHGYTF	TGTGCCAGCAGCAAGACAGAGTTCCATGGCTACACCTTC
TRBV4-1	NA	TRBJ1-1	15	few	CASSPSRRAGTEAFF	TGCGCCAGCAGCCCTTCCCGCAGGGCCGGAACTGAAGCTTTCTTT
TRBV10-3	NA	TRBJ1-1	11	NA	CAITTGTEAFF	TGTGCCATCACTACAGGAACTGAAGCTTTCTTT
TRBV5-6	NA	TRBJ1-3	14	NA	CASSRPVSGNTIYF	TGTGCCAGCAGCCGCCCGGTGTCTGGAAACACCATATATTTT
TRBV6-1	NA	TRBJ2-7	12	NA	CASSGNSYEQYF	TGTGCCAGCAGTGGCAACAGCTACGAGCAGTACTTC
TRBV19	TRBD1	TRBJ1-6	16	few	CASSTTLTGGFAPLHF	TGTGCCAGTAGTACCACTCTTACAGGGGGTTTTGCACCCCTCCACTTT
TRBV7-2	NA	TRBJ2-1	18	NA	CASSLSRTPSSIGNEQFF	TGTGCCAGCAGCTTATCCCGAACCCCTTCTAGTATTGGAAATGAGCAGTTCTTC